This T cell receptor beta chain was retrieved from a study of blood T cell repertoires in COVID-19. Study context: Samples taken during acute and convalescent COVID-19 were collected in the United States, Italy and Spain. From T cells, B-cell-depleted T cells, or PBMCs came the material, which was cDNA or gDNA.

Germline CDR1 reads SGHAT; CDR2 reads FQDESV (reference sequence). The ends lost 4 bases at V and 9 bases at J; junction bases unmatched: 14. The CDR3 contains 15 residues. In the study's own analysis: Reference gene primer amplification gave nucleated cell count estimates. Assay: immunoSEQ multiplex PCR; the TCRdb copy retains only in-frame clones and omits some. V and J calls plus clone size are reproduced from that table; the DNA served to infer D and trimming. This sample has 55,000 to 70,000 clones, with 75% to 95% found just once. This clonotype was obtained from a man aged 55 to 70 with acute or convalescent COVID-19. The sample consisted of peripheral blood. The rearrangement links TRBV11-1 to TRBJ1-1; 7 nucleotides agree with TRBD1. The CDR3 is CASSSSRGGTVKAFF. The CDR3 coding sequence is TGTGCCAGCAGCTCGAGCCGCGGGGGGACAGTAAAAGCTTTCTTT. Based on the CDR3 plus reference TRBV11-1 and TRBJ1-1, the full variable domain is EAEVAQSPRYKITEKSQAVAFWCDPISGHATLYWYRQILGQGPELLVQFQDESVVDDSQLPKDRFSAERLKGVDSTLKIQPAELGDSAMYLCASSSSRGGTVKAFFGQGTRLTVV.